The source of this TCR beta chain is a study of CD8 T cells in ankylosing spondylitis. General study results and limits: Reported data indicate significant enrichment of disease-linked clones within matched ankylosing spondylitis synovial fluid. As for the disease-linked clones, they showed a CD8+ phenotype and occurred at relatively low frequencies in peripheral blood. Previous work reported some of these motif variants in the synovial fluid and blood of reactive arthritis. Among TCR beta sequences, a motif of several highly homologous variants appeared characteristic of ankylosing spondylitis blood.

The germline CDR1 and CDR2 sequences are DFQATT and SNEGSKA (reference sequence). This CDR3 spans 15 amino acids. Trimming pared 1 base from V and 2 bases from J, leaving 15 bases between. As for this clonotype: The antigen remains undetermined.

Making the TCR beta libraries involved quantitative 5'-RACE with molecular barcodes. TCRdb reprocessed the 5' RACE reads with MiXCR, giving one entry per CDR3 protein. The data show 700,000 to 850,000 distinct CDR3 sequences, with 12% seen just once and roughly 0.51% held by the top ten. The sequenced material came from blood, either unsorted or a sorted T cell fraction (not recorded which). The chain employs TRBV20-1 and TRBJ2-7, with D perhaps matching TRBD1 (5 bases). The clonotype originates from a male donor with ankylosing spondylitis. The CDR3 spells CSARGRSQGAYEQYF. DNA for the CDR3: TGCAGTGCTAGAGGTCGAAGCCAGGGTGCCTACGAGCAGTACTTC.